The 7 T cell receptor beta chains below all came from one sample that was sequenced in a study of TIL therapy for anti-PD-1-resistant metastatic lung cancer. Sample time point: pre-treatment sample, taken before nivolumab and TIL therapy. The libraries were made with immunoSEQ v3. Produced via immunoSEQ multiplex PCR; TCRdb's table is partial and in-frame only. The sample holds just over 20,000 clones; 78% are singletons and the top ten take almost 7.5%. The input for sequencing was blood, taken at baseline. The origin of the receptors is a person between 25 and 79 years old with non-small cell lung cancer.

V and J are TRBV7-9 and TRBJ2-7; D not certain. The CDR3 length is 15 residues. The V gene's germline CDR1 is SEHNR and CDR2 FQNEAQ (reference sequence). Trimming cost V 1 base and J 2 bases, with 12 bases left between them. CDR3 nucleotides: TGTGCCAGCAGCTTAGTTCCGGACGGACCCTACGAGCAGTACTTC. It encodes CASSLVPDGPYEQYF.

V and J are TRBV2 and TRBJ2-1, with TRBD2 matching 8 bases. With 9 bases clipped from V and 0 bases from J, the junction kept 7 bases outside the gene matches. CDR3 size: 15 residues. Germline assignment: CDR1 SNHLY and CDR2 FYNNEI. The chain's CDR3 is CASRGAGGSYNEQFF. The CDR3 DNA reads TGTGCCAGTCGAGGGGCGGGGGGCTCCTACAATGAGCAGTTCTTC.

This sequence joins TRBV30 and TRBJ2-5; D is unresolved. The germline V gene has CDR1 GTSNPN and CDR2 SVGIG (reference sequence). V was clipped by 0 bases and J by 3 bases, with 11 bases between them. There are 14 residues in the CDR3. The CDR3 region has the DNA TGTGCCTGGAGTGTTTTAGGGATAGAAGAGACCCAGTACTTC. Translated, it gives CAWSVLGIEETQYF. The variable domain in full, completed from reference TRBV30 and TRBJ2-5, reads SQTIHQWPATLVQPVGSPLSLECTVEGTSNPNLYWYRQAAGRGLQLLFYSVGIGQISSEVPQNLSASRPQDRQFILSSKKLLLSDSGFYLCAWSVLGIEETQYFGPGTRLLVL.

The chain links TRBV7-2 to TRBJ2-5, with D perhaps TRBD1 (6 bases). CDR1 and CDR2 from the germline V gene are SGHTA and FQGNSA. The CDR3 has 17 amino acids. The germline V and J ends were trimmed by 5 bases and 4 bases, with 23 bases remaining between them. The CDR3 DNA reads as TGTGCCAGCAGCCGGGGCGCAGGGGCCGTCAGGGGAGAGACCCAGTACTTC. Protein: CASSRGAGAVRGETQYF.

The gene calls are TRBV11-2 and TRBJ2-7, with D maybe TRBD1 (6 bases). CDR3 size: 13 residues. Germline CDR1 SGHAT, CDR2 FQNNGV. The germline V and J ends were trimmed by 5 bases and 6 bases, with 14 bases remaining between them. CDR3 in DNA: TGTGCCAGCAGCCAACAGGGAACGGGCGAGCAGTACTTC. Encoded protein: CASSQQGTGEQYF.

The V and J genes are TRBV7-8 and TRBJ2-3; D is unresolved. V shed 2 bases and J shed 0 bases, with 6 bases lying between them. This CDR3 contains 14 residues. Germline CDR1 and CDR2: SGHVS and FQNEAQ. The CDR3 here is CASSLRWSTDTQYF. The CDR3 DNA follows: TGTGCCAGCAGCTTAAGGTGGAGCACAGATACGCAGTATTTT.

DNA for the CDR3: TGTGCCAGCACCTCTGGCGCCCACAATGAGCAGTTCTTC. Residues: CASTSGAHNEQFF. This chain links TRBV28 with TRBJ2-1; no reliable D call. V was pared by 7 bases and J by 5 bases, with 12 bases between. The CDR3 has 13 residues. In germline, CDR1 is MDHEN, CDR2 SYDVKM.